One sample yielded the 5 T cell receptor beta chains listed below, sequenced in a study of cytomegalovirus exposure and HLA in healthy donors. Amplification used 60 Vbeta primers and 13 Jbeta primers. Repertoires were generated with immunoSEQ multiplex PCR, while TCRdb's copy carries only in-frame clones and drops some. Here the sample spans fewer than 70,000 clones, just under 70% being singletons. The sequenced sample consisted of PBMCs. These receptors came from a woman between 25 and 40 years old in good health and CMV-seronegative.

This clone appeared a single time. V usage is TRBV18 and J usage is TRBJ1-5; 7 bases are shared with TRBD1. Looked up from germline, CDR1 is KGHSH and CDR2 is LQKENI. Unmatched junction bases numbered 4, after V lost 1 base and J lost 4 bases. This CDR3 spans 15 amino acids. CDR3 in DNA: TGTGCCAGCTCACCACTGGGACAGAAAAATCAGCCCCAGCATTTT. This translates into CASSPLGQKNQPQHF.

This clone occurred a few times. This chain connects TRBV7-6 to TRBJ2-1; 7 nucleotides match TRBD2. The junction had 3 bases not matched to a gene; V was cut back by 5 bases and J by 5 bases. Germline CDR1 reads SGHVS; CDR2 reads FNYEAQ. The CDR3 totals 13 residues. Written as DNA, the CDR3 is TGTGCCAGCAGCCCCCTAGCGGACAATGAGCAGTTCTTC. The encoded protein is CASSPLADNEQFF.

About this clone: Compared with germline, one end of the junction differs, possibly owing to a read error. The J gene is TRBJ1-4, the V gene TRBV6-1, with D unresolved. The CDR3 contains 16 residues. Germline assignment: CDR1 MNHNS and CDR2 SASEGT. CDR3 amino acids: CTSSEQWTGGNEKLFF. The CDR3, as DNA: TGTACCAGCAGTGAGCAGTGGACGGGAGGTAATGAAAAACTGTTTTTT.

The V gene is TRBV30, the J gene TRBJ2-1; D ambiguous. Germline assignment: CDR1 GTSNPN and CDR2 SVGIG (reference sequence). V was trimmed by 3 bases and J by 2 bases, leaving 11 bases between them. CDR3 length: 14 amino acids. For the CDR3, the DNA is TGTGCCTGGAGGTTAGAGGCCCCCTACAATGAGCAGTTCTTC. It translates to CAWRLEAPYNEQFF.

CDR3 bases: TGCAGCGGACACAGGGAAGGTCCTGAAGCTTTCTTT. Its translation: CSGHREGPEAFF. The V gene is TRBV29-1, the J gene TRBJ1-1; possibly TRBD1 for D (6 bases). V gave up 7 bases and J gave up 6 bases, with 15 bases separating them. The CDR3 has 12 amino acids. Germline lookup yields CDR1 SQVTM and CDR2 ANQGSEA.